This T cell receptor beta chain emerged from a study of response to subunit inactivated influenza vaccine. This clonotype has a count of ten or more. Its antigen is still unknown. Germline V CDR1 and CDR2: SEHNR, FQNEAQ (reference sequence). V dropped 0 bases and J dropped 9 bases, with 9 bases sitting between them. This CDR3 is 13 amino acids long. Study-wide findings and caveats: Authors suggested each seasonal influenza vaccination recruits few new T cells.

TCRdb reprocessed the RT-PCR reads with MiXCR, giving one entry per CDR3 protein. The sample lists approximately 170,000 distinct CDR3 sequences; approximately 12% were seen once. This sample also belongs to another study, concerning T cells expressing NK-cell markers. That paper notes: For TCR beta, cDNA was produced by 5'RACE template switching with UMIs.

The chain has TRBV7-9 and TRBJ2-1; D call uncertain. The sample here was CD8+ T cells sorted from PBMCs, taken roughly 12 days after vaccination. The sequence derives from a man in his fifties who received an inactivated influenza vaccine. In DNA form, the CDR3 reads TGTGCCAGCAGCTTAGCCTATCCTGGTGAGCAGTTCTTC. Its translation: CASSLAYPGEQFF.